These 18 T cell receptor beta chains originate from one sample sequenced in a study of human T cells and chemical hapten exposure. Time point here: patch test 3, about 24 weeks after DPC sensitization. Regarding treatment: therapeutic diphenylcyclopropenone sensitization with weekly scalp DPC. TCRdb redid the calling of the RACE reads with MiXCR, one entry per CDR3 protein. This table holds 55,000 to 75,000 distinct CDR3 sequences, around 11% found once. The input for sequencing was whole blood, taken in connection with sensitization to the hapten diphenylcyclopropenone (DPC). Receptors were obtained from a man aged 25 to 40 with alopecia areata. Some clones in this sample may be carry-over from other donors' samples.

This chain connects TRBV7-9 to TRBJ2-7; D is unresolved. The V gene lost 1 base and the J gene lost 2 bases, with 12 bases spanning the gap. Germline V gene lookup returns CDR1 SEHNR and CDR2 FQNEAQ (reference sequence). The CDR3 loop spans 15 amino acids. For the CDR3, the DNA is TGTGCCAGCAGCTTAGTACCCGGGTTCACCTACGAGCAGTACTTC. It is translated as CASSLVPGFTYEQYF.

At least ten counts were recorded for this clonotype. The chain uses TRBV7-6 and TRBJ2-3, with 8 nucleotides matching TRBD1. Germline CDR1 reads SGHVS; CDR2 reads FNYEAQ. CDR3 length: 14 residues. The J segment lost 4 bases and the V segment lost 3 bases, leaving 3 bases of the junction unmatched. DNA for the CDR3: TGTGCCAGCAGCTTCCAGGGGGCCGCAGATACGCAGTATTTT. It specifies CASSFQGAADTQYF.

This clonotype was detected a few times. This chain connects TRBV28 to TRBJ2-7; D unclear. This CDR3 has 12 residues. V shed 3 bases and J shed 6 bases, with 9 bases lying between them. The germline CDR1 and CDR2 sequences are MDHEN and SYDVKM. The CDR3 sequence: CASSFRSFEQYF. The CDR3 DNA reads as TGTGCCAGCAGTTTCCGTTCGTTCGAGCAGTACTTC.

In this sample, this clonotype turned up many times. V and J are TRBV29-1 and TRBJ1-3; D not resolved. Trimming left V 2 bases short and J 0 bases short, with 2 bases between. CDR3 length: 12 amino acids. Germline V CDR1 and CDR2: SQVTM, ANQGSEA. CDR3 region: CSVETSGNTIYF. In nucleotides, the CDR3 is TGCAGCGTTGAAACCTCTGGAAACACCATATATTTT.

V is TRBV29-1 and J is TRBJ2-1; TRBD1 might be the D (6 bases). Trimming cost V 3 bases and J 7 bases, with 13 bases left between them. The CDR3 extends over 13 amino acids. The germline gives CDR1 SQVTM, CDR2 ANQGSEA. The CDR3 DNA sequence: TGCAGCGTTGACAGGGGACGAGGAAATGAGCAGTTCTTC. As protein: CSVDRGRGNEQFF.

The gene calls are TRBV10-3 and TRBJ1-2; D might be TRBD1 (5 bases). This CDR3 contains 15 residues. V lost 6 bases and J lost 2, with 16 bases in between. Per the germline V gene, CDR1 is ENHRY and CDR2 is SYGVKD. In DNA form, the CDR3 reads TGTGCCATCAGCGTCCCAGGGAGGAGGAACTATGGCTACACCTTC. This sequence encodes CAISVPGRRNYGYTF.

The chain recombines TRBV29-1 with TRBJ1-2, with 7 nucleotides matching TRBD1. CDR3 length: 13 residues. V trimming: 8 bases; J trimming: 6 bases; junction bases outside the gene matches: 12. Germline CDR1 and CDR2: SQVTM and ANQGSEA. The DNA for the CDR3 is TGCAGCCTCCCTTCCCAACAGGGGAATGGCTACACCTTC. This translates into CSLPSQQGNGYTF.

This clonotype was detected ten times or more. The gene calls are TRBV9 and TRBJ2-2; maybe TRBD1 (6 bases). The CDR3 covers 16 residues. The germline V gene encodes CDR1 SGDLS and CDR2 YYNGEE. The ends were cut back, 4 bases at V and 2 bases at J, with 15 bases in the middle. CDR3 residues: CASSFQGSPNTGELFF. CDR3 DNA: TGTGCCAGCAGCTTCCAGGGGAGCCCTAACACCGGGGAGCTGTTTTTT.

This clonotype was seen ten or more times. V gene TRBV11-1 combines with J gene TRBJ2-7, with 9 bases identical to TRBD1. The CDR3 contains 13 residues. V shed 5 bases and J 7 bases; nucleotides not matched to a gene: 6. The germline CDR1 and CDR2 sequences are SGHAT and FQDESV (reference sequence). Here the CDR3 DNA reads TGTGCCAGCAGCCAGGGACAGGGAGGGGAGCAGTACTTC. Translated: CASSQGQGGEQYF.

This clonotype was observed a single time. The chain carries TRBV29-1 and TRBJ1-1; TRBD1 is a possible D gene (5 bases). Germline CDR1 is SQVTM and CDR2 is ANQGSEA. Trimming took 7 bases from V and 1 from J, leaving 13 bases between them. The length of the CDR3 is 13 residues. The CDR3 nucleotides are TGCAGCGCCATATTAGGGACGAACACTGAAGCTTTCTTT. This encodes CSAILGTNTEAFF.

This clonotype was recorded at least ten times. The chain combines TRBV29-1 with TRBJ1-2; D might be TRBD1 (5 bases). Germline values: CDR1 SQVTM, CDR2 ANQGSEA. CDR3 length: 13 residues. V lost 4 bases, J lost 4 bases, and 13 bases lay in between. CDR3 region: CSVVEGSTYGYTF. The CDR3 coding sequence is TGCAGCGTTGTTGAGGGGAGTACCTATGGCTACACCTTC.

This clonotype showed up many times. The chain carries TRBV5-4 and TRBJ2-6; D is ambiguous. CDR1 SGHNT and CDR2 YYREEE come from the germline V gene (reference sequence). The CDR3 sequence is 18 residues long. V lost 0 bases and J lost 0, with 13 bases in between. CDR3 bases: TGTGCCAGCAGCTTGGCCATAGGGTTGAGCTCTGGGGCCAACGTCCTGACTTTC. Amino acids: CASSLAIGLSSGANVLTF. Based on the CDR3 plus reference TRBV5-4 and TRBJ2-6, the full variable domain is ETGVTQSPTHLIKTRGQQVTLRCSSQSGHNTVSWYQQALGQGPQFIFQYYREEENGRGNFPPRFSGLQFPNYSSELNVNALELDDSALYLCASSLAIGLSSGANVLTFGAGSRLTVL.

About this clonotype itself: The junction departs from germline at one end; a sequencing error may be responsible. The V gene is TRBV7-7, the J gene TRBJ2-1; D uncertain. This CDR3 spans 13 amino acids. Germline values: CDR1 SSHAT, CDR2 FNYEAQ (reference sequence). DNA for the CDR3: TGTGCTAGCAGCTTACCGAACGACAATGAGCAGTTCTTC. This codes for CASSLPNDNEQFF.

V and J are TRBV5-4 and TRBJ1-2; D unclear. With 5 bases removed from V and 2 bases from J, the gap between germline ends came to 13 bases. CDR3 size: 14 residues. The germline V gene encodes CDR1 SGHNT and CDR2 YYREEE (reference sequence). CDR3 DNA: TGTGCCAGCAGACACCCCAGGCTGAACTATGGCTACACCTTC. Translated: CASRHPRLNYGYTF. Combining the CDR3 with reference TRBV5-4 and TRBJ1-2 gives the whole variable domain ETGVTQSPTHLIKTRGQQVTLRCSSQSGHNTVSWYQQALGQGPQFIFQYYREEENGRGNFPPRFSGLQFPNYSSELNVNALELDDSALYLCASRHPRLNYGYTFGSGTRLTVV.

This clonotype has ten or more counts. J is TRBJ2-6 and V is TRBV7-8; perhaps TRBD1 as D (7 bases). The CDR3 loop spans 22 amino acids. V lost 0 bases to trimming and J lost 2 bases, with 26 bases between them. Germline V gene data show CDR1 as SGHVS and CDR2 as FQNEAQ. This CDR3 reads CASSLASRGGTVTLPGANVLTF. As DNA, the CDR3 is TGTGCCAGCAGCTTAGCAAGTAGAGGAGGGACAGTGACTCTCCCTGGGGCCAACGTCCTGACTTTC.

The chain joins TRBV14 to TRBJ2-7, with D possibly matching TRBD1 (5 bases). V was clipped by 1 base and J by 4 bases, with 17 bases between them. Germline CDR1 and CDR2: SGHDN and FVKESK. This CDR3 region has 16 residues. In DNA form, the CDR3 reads TGTGCCAGCAGCCAAGGCCCCCAGGCAGGGTTTTACGAGCAGTACTTC. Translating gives CASSQGPQAGFYEQYF.

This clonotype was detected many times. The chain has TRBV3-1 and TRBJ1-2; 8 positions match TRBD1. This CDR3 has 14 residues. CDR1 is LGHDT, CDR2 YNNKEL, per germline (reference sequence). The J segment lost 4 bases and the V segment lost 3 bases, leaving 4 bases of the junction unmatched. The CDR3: CASSHGQGFYGYTF. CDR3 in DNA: TGTGCCAGCAGCCATGGACAGGGATTCTATGGCTACACCTTC.

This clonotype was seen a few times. The CDR3 spells CASSLEQDGTTTTDTQYF. The CDR3 DNA sequence: TGTGCCAGCAGTCTCGAACAAGACGGGACTACCACCACAGATACGCAGTATTTT. The rearrangement links TRBV2 to TRBJ2-3; 7 nucleotides match TRBD2. CDR1 and CDR2 from the germline V gene are SNHLY and FYNNEI. Unmatched junction bases numbered 16, after V lost 5 bases and J lost 2 bases. The CDR3 is made up of 18 amino acids.